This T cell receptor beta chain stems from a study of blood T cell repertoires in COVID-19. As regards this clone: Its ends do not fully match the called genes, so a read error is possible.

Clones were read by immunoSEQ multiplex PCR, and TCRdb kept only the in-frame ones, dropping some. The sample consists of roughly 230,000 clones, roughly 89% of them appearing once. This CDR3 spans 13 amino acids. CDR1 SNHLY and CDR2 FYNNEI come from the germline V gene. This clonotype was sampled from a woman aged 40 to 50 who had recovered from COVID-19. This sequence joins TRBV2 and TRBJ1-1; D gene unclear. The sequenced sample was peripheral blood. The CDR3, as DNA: TGTGCCATCGTAACGAGCCATACCTCTGATGCTTTCTTT. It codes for CAIVTSHTSDAFF.